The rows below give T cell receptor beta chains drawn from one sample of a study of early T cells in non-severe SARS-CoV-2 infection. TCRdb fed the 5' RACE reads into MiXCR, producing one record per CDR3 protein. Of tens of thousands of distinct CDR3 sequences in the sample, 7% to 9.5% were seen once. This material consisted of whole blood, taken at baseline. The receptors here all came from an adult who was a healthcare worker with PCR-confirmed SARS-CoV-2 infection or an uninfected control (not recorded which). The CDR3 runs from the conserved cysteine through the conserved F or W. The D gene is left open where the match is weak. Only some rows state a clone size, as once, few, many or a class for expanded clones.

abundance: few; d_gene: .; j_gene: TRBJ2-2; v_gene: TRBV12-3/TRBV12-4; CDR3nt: TGTGCCAGCAGGGGCTCCTACACGAACACCGGGGAGCTGTTTTTT; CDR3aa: CASRGSYTNTGELFF
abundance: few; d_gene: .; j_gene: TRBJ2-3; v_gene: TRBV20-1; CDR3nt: TGCAGTGCTGATAGCGGCACAGATACGCAGTATTTT; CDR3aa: CSADSGTDTQYF
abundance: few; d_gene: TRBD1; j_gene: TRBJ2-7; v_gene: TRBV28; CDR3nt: TGTGCCAGCAGTTTAACAGGGGACAACCACGAGCAGTACTTC; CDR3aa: CASSLTGDNHEQYF
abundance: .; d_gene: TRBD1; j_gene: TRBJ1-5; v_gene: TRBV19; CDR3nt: TGTGCCAGTAGTTCCCGGGACAGCGGCAATCAGCCCCAGCATTTT; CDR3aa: CASSSRDSGNQPQHF
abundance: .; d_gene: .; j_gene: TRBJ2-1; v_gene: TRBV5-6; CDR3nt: TGTGCCAGCAGCTTCCTTGCGACATCCTACAATGAGCAGTTCTTC; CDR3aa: CASSFLATSYNEQFF
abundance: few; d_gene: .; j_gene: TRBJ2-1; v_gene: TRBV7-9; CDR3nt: TGTGCCAGCAGCACCGGGACTGGAAGTAGTCGACTTTCCTACAATGAGCAGTTCTTC; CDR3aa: CASSTGTGSSRLSYNEQFF
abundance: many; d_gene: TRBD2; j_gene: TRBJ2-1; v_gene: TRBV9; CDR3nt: TGTGCCAGCAGCGTCGAGGGAGGGCCAGGGAATGAGCAGTTCTTC; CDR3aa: CASSVEGGPGNEQFF
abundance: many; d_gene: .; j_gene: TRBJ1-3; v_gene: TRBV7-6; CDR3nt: TGTGCCAGCAGCTCCCGGGTGGACACCATATATTTT; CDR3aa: CASSSRVDTIYF
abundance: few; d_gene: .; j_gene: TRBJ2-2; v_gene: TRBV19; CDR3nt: TGTGCCAGCCGCCGTCGGCCGGCGGAAGGGGAGCTGTTTTTT; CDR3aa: CASRRRPAEGELFF
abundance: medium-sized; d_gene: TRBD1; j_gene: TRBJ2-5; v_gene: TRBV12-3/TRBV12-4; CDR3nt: TGTGCCAGCGGCCCCTCACAGGGGAAGGAGACCCAGTACTTC; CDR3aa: CASGPSQGKETQYF
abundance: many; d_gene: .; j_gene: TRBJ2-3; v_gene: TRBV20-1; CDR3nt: TGCAGTGCGATTCCGCCGCGGGATAACACAGATACGCAGTATTTT; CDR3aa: CSAIPPRDNTDTQYF
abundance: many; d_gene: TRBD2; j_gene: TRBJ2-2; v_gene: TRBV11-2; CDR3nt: TGTGCCAGCAGGCCCGGACTAGCGGGAGGACGGACCGGGGAGCTGTTTTTT; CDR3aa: CASRPGLAGGRTGELFF
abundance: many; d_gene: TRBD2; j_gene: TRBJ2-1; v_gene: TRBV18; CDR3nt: TGTGCCAGCTCACCGAGCGGGAGTCGGGGTGAGCAGTTCTTC; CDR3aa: CASSPSGSRGEQFF
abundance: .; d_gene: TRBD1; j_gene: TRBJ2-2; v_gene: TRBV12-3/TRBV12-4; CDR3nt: TGTGCCAGCAGCCCAGGGGGTTCGAACACCGGGGAGCTGTTTTTT; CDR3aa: CASSPGGSNTGELFF
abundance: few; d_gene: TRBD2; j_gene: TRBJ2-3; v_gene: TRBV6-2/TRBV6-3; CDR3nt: TGTGCCAGCAGTCTCGAAGCGGGAGGGAGTACAGATACGCAGTATTTT; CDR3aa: CASSLEAGGSTDTQYF
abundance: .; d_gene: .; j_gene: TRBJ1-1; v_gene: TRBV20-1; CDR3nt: TGCAGCGCCAAGGGGAATACTGAAGCTTTCTTT; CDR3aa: CSAKGNTEAFF
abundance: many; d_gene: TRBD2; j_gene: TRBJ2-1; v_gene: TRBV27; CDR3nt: TGTGCCACCCACCAGCGGGAGTACAATGAGCAGTTCTTC; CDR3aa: CATHQREYNEQFF
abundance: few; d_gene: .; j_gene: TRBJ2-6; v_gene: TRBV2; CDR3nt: TGTGCCAGCAGTGAATATCCGCAGGCTGGGGCCAACGTCCTGACTTTC; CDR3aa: CASSEYPQAGANVLTF
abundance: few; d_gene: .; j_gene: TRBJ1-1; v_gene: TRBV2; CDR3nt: TGTGCCAGCAGTTGGACCGCATCGGTAGCTTTCTTT; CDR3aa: CASSWTASVAFF
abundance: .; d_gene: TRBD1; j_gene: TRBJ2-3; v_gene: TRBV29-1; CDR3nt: TGCAGCGCCGATGACAGGGCTAGCACAGATACGCAGTATTTT; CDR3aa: CSADDRASTDTQYF
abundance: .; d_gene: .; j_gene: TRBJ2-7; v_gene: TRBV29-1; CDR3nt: TGCAGCACAGCGGACCCCTCCTACGAGCAGTACTTC; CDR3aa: CSTADPSYEQYF
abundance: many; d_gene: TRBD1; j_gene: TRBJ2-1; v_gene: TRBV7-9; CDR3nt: TGTGCCAGCAGCTTAGGGACCGTAGGACAGGGATACAATGAGCAGTTCTTC; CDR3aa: CASSLGTVGQGYNEQFF
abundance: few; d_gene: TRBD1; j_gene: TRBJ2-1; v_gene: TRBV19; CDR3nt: TGTGCCAGTAGTTCCACAGGGGGGAATGAGCAGTTCTTC; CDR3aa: CASSSTGGNEQFF
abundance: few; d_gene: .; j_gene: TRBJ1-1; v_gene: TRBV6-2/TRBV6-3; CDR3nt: TGTGCCAGCAGTTATAGGGATCCGGCCTATAACACTGAAGCTTTCTTT; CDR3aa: CASSYRDPAYNTEAFF
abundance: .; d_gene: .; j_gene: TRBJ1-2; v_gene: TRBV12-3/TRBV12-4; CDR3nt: TGTGCCAGCAGCTCGACGGAGTATGGCTACACCTTC; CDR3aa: CASSSTEYGYTF
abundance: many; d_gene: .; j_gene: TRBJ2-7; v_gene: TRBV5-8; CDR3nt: TGTGCCAGCAGCTTGGCCTTGTACGAGCAGTACTTC; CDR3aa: CASSLALYEQYF
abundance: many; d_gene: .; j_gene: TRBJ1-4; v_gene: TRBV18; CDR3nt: TGTGCCAGCTCACCAGCAAGAAATGAAAAACTGTTTTTT; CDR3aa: CASSPARNEKLFF
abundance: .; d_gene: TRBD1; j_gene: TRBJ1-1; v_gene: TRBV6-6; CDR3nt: TGTGCCAGCAGTTACAGAAATGAACAGGGGACTTTCTTT; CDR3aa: CASSYRNEQGTFF
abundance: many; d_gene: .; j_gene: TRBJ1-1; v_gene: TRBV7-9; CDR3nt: TGTGCCAGCAGCTTAGCCCTCGCAGGATCAAACACTGAAGCTTTCTTT; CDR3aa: CASSLALAGSNTEAFF
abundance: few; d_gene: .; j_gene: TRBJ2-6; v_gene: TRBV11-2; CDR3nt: TGTGCCAGCAGCTTTAGCGGTGCGGACTCTGGGGCCAACGTCCTGACTTTC; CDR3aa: CASSFSGADSGANVLTF
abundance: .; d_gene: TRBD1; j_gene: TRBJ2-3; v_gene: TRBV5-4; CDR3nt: TGTGCCAGCAGCTTGGGTCAGGGGGCAAGGTCAGATACGCAGTATTTT; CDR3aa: CASSLGQGARSDTQYF
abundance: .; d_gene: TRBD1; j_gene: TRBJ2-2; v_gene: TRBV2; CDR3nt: TGTGCCAGCAGTGAGGACAGGGACAGCGGGGAGCTGTTTTTT; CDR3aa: CASSEDRDSGELFF
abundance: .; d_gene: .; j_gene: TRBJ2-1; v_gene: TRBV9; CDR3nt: TGTGCCAGCAGCGTGGGCCGTTCCTACAATGAGCAGTTCTTC; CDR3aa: CASSVGRSYNEQFF
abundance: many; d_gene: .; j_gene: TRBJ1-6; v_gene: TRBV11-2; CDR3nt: TGTGCCAGCAGCTCCCCCACAGGGAATAATTCACCCCTCCACTTT; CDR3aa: CASSSPTGNNSPLHF
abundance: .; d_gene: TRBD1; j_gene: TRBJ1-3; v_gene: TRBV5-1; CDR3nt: TGCGCCAGCAGCTCCACAGGGGGCACTGAAAACACCATATATTTT; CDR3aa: CASSSTGGTENTIYF
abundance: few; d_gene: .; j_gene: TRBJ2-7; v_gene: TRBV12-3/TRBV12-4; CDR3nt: TGTGCCAGCAGTTGGGGGATCGCCTACGAGCAGTACTTC; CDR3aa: CASSWGIAYEQYF
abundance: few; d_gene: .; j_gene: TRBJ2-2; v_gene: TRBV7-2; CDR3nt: TGTGCCAGCAGCCGCCTTTCGGAGCTGTTTTTT; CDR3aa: CASSRLSELFF
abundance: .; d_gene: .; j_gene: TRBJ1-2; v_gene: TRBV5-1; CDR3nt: TGCGCCAGCAGCTTGGGGCAGTCGGGGAACTATGGCTACACCTTC; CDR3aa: CASSLGQSGNYGYTF
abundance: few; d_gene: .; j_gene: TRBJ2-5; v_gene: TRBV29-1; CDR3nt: TGCAGCGTTCTGGGGTCCCAAGAGACCCAGTACTTC; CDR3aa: CSVLGSQETQYF
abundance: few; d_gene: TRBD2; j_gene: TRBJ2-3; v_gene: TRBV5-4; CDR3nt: TGTGCCAGCAGCATATCTAGCGGGAGCACAGATACGCAGTATTTT; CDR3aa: CASSISSGSTDTQYF
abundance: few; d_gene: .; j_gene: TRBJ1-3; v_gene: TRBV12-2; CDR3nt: TGTGCAAGTCGCTTCCCCCGGGATCACTCTGGAAACACCATATATTTT; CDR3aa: CASRFPRDHSGNTIYF
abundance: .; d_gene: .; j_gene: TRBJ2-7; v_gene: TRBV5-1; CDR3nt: TGCGCCAGCAGCTTGGCGGGAATTCTCTACGAGCAGTACTTC; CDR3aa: CASSLAGILYEQYF
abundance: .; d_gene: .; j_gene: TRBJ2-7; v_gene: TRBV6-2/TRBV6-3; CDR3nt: TGTGCCAGCAGTTACGAGACAGGCCCCTACGAGCAGTACTTC; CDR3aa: CASSYETGPYEQYF
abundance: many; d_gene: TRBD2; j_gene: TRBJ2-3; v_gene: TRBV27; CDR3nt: TGTGCCAGCGGGCTAGCGGGGCGGCCAGATACGCAGTATTTT; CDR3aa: CASGLAGRPDTQYF
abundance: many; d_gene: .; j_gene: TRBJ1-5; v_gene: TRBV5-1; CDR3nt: TGCGCCAGCAGCGCCGGGTCCCTAAATCAGCCCCAGCATTTT; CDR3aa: CASSAGSLNQPQHF
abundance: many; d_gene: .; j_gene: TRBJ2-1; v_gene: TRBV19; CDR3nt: TGTGCCAGTAGTACACTAGCTACCTACAATGAGCAGTTCTTC; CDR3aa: CASSTLATYNEQFF
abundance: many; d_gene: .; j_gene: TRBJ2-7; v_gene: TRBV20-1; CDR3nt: TGCAGTGCTAGCCTTGTTTACGAGCAGTACTTC; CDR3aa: CSASLVYEQYF
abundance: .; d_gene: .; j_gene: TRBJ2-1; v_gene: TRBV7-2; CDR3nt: TGTGCCAGCAGCTTAGGTGGGACCGCTTCCTACAATGAGCAGTTCTTC; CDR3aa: CASSLGGTASYNEQFF
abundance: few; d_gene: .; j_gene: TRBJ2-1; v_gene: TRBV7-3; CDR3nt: TGTGCCAGCAGTCGAAATAGCGGTTCCTACAATGAGCAGTTCTTC; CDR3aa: CASSRNSGSYNEQFF
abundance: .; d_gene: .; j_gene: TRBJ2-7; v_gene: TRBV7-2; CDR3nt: TGTGCCAGCAGCTTAGCAGGAGCAAAGGGCTACGAGCAGTACTTC; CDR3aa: CASSLAGAKGYEQYF
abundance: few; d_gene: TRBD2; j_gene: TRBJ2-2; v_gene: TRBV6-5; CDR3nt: TGTGCCAGCAGTACGCGGGAGACCGGGGAGCTGTTTTTT; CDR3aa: CASSTRETGELFF
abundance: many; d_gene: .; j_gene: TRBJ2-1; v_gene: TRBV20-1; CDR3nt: TGCAGTGCCCTCGCGAATGAGCAGTTCTTC; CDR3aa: CSALANEQFF
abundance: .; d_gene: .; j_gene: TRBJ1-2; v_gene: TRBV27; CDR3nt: TGTGCCAGCAGTTCCCTAGGACTGAGTCACTATGGCTACACCTTC; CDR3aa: CASSSLGLSHYGYTF